This TCR beta chain was identified in a study of T cells in Graves' hyperthyroidism and ophthalmopathy. TCR beta CDR3 regions were amplified from RNA. HTBI primers were employed in a first-round RT-PCR of the TCR CDR3. Each CDR3 protein gets one entry after TCRdb re-called the multiplex PCR reads with MiXCR. This repertoire shows 200,000 to 250,000 distinct CDR3 sequences, around 19% found once; its top ten account for approximately 40%. This clonotype was seen many times. Graves' hyperthyroidism was deemed stable absent ophthalmopathy progression within 18 months. Exclusions: uncontrolled infection, other autoimmune disease, pregnancy, lactation. V gave up 7 bases and J gave up 4 bases, with 10 bases separating them. Germline V CDR1 and CDR2: LNHNV, YYDKDF (reference sequence). The CDR3 sequence is 12 residues long.

This receptor was identified in a man between 40 and 49 years old with Graves' hyperthyroidism. This chain connects TRBV15 to TRBJ2-5; the D gene is possibly TRBD1 (8 bases). The sequenced sample consisted of blood. The CDR3 bases are TGTGCCACCAACAGGGGGGGAGAGACCCAGTACTTC. This sequence encodes CATNRGGETQYF.